This T cell receptor (beta chain) was captured by sequencing in a study of human T cells and chemical hapten exposure. Overall study: Patch tests delivered 0.01% DPC to the upper back and were evaluated at 6 days. Overall study findings and caveats: Alopecia in the donors means their immune response may deviate from healthy people's.

The CDR3 extends over 16 amino acids. Trimming cost V 3 bases and J 4 bases; bases outside gene matches: 10. The germline CDR1 and CDR2 sequences are SEHNR and FQNEAQ (reference sequence). Each CDR3 protein is one row after TCRdb ran MiXCR on the RACE reads. The sample has approximately 89,000 distinct CDR3 sequences, 9.5% to 13% seen once. Stated time point: patch test 2, 6 weeks after DPC sensitization. The treatment here: therapeutic diphenylcyclopropenone sensitization with weekly scalp DPC. This clonotype was seen many times. Its target is unknown. The chain joins TRBV7-9 to TRBJ1-2; the match to TRBD1 covers 8 bases. Specimen: whole blood, collected in connection with sensitization to the hapten diphenylcyclopropenone (DPC). The sequence was collected from a woman aged 25 to 39 with alopecia areata. Some clones in this sample may be carry-over from other donors' samples. CDR3 in DNA: TGTGCCAGCAGCTTTTTCGGCAGGGGGCATGGCTATGGCTACACCTTC. Protein product: CASSFFGRGHGYGYTF.